A selection of T cell receptor beta chains follows, all from one sample in a study of control samples from healthy donors and cancer patients. Profiled with immunoSEQ multiplex PCR; TCRdb holds only in-frame clones, not every one. This repertoire shows tens of thousands of clones, around 84% found once; its top ten account for 38%. Sequences were obtained from PBMCs. Receptors were obtained from a man in his 70s with lung cancer. Each CDR3 is given without its conserved first and last residue. Not every row has a clone size; where given, it reads once, few, many or a size class.

>NA|14|TRBV18
ASSPENRGGRNTQY
>once|11|TRBV24-1
ATSMTGREKLF
>NA|12|TRBV18
ASSPPNNQETQY
>NA|12|TRBV10-3
AISERAGVDTQY
>NA|13|TRBV4-3
ASSQGAQGRNTIY
>NA|13|TRBV27
ASSWRDTLNTEAF
>few|11|TRBV11-3
ASSLTGYTEAF
>NA|12|TRBV27
ASSLFRGAGGYT
>NA|16|TRBV19
ASSEASGGLPGANVLT
>NA|12|TRBV28
ASRAPGEHYGYT
>NA|13|TRBV11-2
ASSLRDRGSYEQY
>NA|12|TRBV7-2
ASSLGQGTDTQY
>NA|12|TRBV9
ASSSYGQGAEAF
>few|15|TRBV9
ASSVHDGGANTGELF
>NA|15|TRBV19
ASSISQGARGNQPQH
>NA|12|TRBV19
ASSRGRFNQPQH
>NA|11|TRBV27
ASSSREGRELF
>NA|10|TRBV20-1
SASKQGTEQF
>NA|12|TRBV5-4
ASSFRRENTEAF
>NA|10|TRBV10-1
ASRKLSYGYT
>NA|11|TRBV5-5
ASSLEDLGGQF
>NA|15|TRBV7-9
ASSLAGAGRLTDTQY
>NA|11|TRBV5-5
ASSWDGNQPQH
>NA|13|TRBV5-1
ASRTGQGWTETQY
>NA|13|TRBV27
ASSLSGQGQGSYT
>NA|11|TRBV11-2
ASSRRGDQPQH
>NA|13|TRBV9
ASSVDDGANSPLH
>NA|12|TRBV28
ASSLGTGRLGYT
>few|16|TRBV21-1
ASSKAHGLAGVYNEQF
>NA|11|TRBV19
ASSTPIRDTQY
>NA|12|TRBV27
ASGDTPAQETQY
>once|12|TRBV3-1/TRBV3-2
ASSQDDVGSEQF
>few|12|TRBV27
ASSPQDRNTEAF
>once|12|TRBV18
ASSPQESNQPQH
>NA|14|TRBV5-6
ASSLSTEGYNSPLH
>NA|13|TRBV6-6
ASTLDGGGRNEQF
>NA|11|TRBV5-1
ASSFREVDTQY
>NA|12|TRBV6-5
ASSQTRVAYGYT
>NA|10|TRBV25-1
ASRGGKLEAF
>NA|10|TRBV4-2
ASSQGQGPQH
>few|14|TRBV6-5
ASSYSSSLAKNIQY
>NA|10|TRBV6-1
ASSTLLYGYT
>NA|11|TRBV6-5
ASRDLMLGGYT